This T cell receptor (beta chain) was sequenced during a study of regulatory T cells in long-lasting Graves disease. The overall study: Antithyroid drug use was under 3 months in newly diagnosed Graves' patients.

Time point defined: newly diagnosed GD, antithyroid drugs for less than 3 months. The TCR library was prepared using RNA isolated from PBMCs. From each patient, around 8.7 milliliters of peripheral blood was drawn and collected into an EDTA anticoagulant tube. Overall study findings and caveats: Shared public clonotypes totalled over 2,500 in persistent patients, compared with around 880 in new patients.

As for this clonotype: Its specificity is unknown. A far larger clone is off by one base, so a read error is likely.

This CDR3 has 15 amino acids. V lost 5 bases, J lost 7 bases, and 21 bases lay in between. Investigators prepared the TCR beta libraries by applying iRepertoire HTBI primers and Arm-PCR of CDR3 regions. TCRdb ran MiXCR on the multiplex PCR reads and lists one entry per CDR3 protein. The data hold around 240,000 distinct CDR3 sequences, with approximately 18% observed a single time. This sample also belongs to another study, concerning T cells in Graves' hyperthyroidism and ophthalmopathy. Turning to that study: RT-PCR in the first round (using the HTBI primer set) targeted the TCR CDR3.

The sample in question was peripheral blood mononuclear cells (PBMCs), obtained at new diagnosis, from a patient treated with antithyroid drugs. The chain joins TRBV12-3 or TRBV12-4 to TRBJ2-7; perhaps D is TRBD1 or TRBD2 (7 bases each). The receptor was isolated from a woman in her twenties or thirties with Graves disease. DNA for the CDR3: TGTGCCAGCAGTACAGGGGACTACCTATACAATGAGCAGTACTTC. Encoded protein: CASSTGDYLYNEQYF.